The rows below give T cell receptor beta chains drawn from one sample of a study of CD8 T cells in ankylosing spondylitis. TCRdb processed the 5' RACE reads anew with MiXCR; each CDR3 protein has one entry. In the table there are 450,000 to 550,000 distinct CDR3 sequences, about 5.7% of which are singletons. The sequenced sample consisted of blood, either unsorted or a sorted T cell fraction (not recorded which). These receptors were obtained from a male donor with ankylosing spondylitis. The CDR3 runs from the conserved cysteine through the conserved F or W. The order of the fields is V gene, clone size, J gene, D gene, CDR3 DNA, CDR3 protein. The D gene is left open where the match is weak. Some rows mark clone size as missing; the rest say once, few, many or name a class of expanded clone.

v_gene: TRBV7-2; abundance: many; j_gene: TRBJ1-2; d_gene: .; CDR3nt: TGTGCCAGCAGCGGTGGAAATTTTGGCTACACCTTC; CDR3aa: CASSGGNFGYTF
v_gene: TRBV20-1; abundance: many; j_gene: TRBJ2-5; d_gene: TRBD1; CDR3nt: TGCAGTGCTAGAGATGAGGCAGGGGGAGAGACCCAGTACTTC; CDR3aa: CSARDEAGGETQYF
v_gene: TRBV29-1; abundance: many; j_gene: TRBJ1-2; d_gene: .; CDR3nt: TGCAGCGTTGTGCGGGCTCTCTATGGCTACACCTTC; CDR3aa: CSVVRALYGYTF
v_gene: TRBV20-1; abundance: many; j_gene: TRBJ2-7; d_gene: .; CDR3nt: TGCAGTGCAACCGGACAGTATACCTACGAGCAGTACTTC; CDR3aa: CSATGQYTYEQYF
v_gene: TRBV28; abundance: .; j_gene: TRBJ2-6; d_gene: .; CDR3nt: TGTGCCAGCAGTTTCCTTCTTAGGGACCCTGGGGCCAACGTCCTGACTTTC; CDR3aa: CASSFLLRDPGANVLTF
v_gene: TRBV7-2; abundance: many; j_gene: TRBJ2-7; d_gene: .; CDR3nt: TGTGCCAGCAGCTTAGGTAGGATGTACGAGCAGTACTTC; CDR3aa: CASSLGRMYEQYF
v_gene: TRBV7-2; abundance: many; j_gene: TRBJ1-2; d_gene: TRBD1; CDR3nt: TGTGCCAGCAGCTATAGGACAGGGGGCTTTGACTATGGCTACACCTTC; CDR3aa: CASSYRTGGFDYGYTF
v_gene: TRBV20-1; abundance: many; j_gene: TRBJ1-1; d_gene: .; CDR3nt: TGCAGTGTCCGGGACGGCTTTATGAACACTGAAGCTTTCTTT; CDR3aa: CSVRDGFMNTEAFF
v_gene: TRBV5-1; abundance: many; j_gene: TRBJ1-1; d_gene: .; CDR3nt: TGCGCCAGCAGCCTTGTAGTGGCTTCGGAAGCTTTCTTT; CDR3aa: CASSLVVASEAFF
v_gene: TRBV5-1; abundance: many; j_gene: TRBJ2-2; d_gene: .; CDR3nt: TGCGCCAGCACGGGGAGCCCGTTTTCCGGGGAGCTGTTTTTT; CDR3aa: CASTGSPFSGELFF
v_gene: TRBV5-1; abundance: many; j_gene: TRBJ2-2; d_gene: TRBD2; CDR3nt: TGCGCCAGCAGCTTGGTCCTAGGGAGCGGGGGAACGAACACCGGGGAGCTGTTTTTT; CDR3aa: CASSLVLGSGGTNTGELFF
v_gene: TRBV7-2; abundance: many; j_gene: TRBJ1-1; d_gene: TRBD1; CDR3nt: TGTGCCAGCAGCTTAGCCTGGACAGGGACTGAAGCTTTCTTT; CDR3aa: CASSLAWTGTEAFF
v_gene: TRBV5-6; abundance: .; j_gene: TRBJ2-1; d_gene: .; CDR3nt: TGTGCCAGCAGCCCCGGGACCGTCTGCTATGAGCAGTTCTTC; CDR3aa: CASSPGTVCYEQFF
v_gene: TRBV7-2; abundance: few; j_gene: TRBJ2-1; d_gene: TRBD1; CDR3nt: TGTGCCAGCAGCCTAACCGGGACAGGGTATGAGCAGTTCTTC; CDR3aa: CASSLTGTGYEQFF
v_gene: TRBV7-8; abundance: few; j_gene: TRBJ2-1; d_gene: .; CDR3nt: TGTGCCAGCAGCTTACAGGCCGACTACAATGAGCAGTTCTTC; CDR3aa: CASSLQADYNEQFF
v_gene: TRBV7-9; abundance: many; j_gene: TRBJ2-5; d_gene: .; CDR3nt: TGTGCCAGCAGCTTAGTAACGGGGGCTTTTACCCAGTACTTC; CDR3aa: CASSLVTGAFTQYF
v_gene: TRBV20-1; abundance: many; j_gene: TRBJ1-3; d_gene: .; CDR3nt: TGCAGTGCTAGAGAATCGCTCCGGACGGCAGGGACCATATATTTT; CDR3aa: CSARESLRTAGTIYF
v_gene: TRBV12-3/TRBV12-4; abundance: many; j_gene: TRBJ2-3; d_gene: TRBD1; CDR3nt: TGTGCCAGCAGTGCACAGGGGGCTGGCACAGATACGCAGTATTTT; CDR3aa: CASSAQGAGTDTQYF
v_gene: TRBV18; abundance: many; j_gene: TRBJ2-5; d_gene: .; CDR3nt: TGTGCCAGCTCACCTTTACGGAGTGGCCCCTCCAAAGAGACCCAGTACTTC; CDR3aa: CASSPLRSGPSKETQYF
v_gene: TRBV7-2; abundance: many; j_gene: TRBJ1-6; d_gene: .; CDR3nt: TGTGCCAGCAGCGGAGCCGGGACAAAAGGGAATTCACCCCTCCACTTT; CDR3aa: CASSGAGTKGNSPLHF